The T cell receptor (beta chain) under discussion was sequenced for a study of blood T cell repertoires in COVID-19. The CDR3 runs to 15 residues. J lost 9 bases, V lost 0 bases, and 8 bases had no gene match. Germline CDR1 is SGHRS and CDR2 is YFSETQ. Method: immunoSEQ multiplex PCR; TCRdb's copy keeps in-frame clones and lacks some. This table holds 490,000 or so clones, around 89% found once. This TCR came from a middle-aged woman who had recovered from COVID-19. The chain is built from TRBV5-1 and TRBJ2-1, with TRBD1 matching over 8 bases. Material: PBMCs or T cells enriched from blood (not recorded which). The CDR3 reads CASSLDGQGTGEQFF. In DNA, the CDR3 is TGCGCCAGCAGCTTGGACGGACAGGGAACGGGTGAGCAGTTCTTC.